This T cell receptor beta chain was retrieved from a study of T cells after yellow fever vaccination. TCRdb passed the 5' RACE reads through MiXCR, listing each CDR3 protein once. The sample has roughly 260,000 distinct CDR3 sequences; 13% are singletons. A word on this clonotype: The antigen remains unidentified.

Whole-study findings and limits: Clones from primary vaccination mostly reappeared after the booster (roughly 95% CD4, approximately 86% CD8).

The CDR3 totals 14 residues. The germline V gene encodes CDR1 MNHEY and CDR2 SVGAGI. After removal of 4 bases from V and 6 bases from J, the junction contained 5 bases not matched to a gene. This sample comprised CD4+ T cells sorted from PBMCs, obtained 45 days after the yellow fever booster vaccination. The sequence derives from a man aged 30-40 years who received the YFV17D yellow fever vaccine. This chain uses TRBV6-5 with TRBJ2-1, with TRBD2 matching over 8 bases. CDR3 sequence reads: CASSLAGTRNEQFF. The DNA for the CDR3 is TGTGCCAGCAGTTTAGCGGGGACCCGCAATGAGCAGTTCTTC.